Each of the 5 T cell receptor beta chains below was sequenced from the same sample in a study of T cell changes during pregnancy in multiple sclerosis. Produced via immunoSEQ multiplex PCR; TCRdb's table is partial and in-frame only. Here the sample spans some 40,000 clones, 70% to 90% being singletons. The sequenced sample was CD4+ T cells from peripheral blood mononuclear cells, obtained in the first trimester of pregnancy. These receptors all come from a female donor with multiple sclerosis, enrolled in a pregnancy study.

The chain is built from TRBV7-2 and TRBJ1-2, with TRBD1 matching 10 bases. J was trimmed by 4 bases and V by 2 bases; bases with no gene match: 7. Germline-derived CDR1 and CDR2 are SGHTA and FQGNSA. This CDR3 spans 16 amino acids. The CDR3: CASSLWRQGAGYGYTF. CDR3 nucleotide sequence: TGTGCCAGCAGCTTATGGAGACAGGGGGCTGGCTATGGCTACACCTTC.

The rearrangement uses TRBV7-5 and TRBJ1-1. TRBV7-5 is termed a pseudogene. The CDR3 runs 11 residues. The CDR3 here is CVRSLLTEAFF. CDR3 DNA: TGTGTCAGAAGCTTACTGACTGAAGCTTTCTTT.

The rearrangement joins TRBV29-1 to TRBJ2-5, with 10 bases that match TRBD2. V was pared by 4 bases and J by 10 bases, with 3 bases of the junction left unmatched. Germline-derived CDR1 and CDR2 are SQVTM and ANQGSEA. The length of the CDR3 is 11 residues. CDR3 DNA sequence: TGCAGCGTTGGACTAGCGGGCCACCAGTACTTC. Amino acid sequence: CSVGLAGHQYF.

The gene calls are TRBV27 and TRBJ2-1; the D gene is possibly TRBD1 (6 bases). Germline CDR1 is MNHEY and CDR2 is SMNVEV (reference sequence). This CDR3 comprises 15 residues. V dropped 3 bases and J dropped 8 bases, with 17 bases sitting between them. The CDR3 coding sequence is TGTGCCAGCAGTTTTTCCCCAGGGGCCGGGGATGAGCAGTTCTTC. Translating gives CASSFSPGAGDEQFF.

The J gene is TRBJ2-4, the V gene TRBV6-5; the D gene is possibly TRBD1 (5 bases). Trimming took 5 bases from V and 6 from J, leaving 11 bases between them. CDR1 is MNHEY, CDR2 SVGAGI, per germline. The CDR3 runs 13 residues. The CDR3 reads CASSNRQLNIQYF. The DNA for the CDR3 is TGTGCCAGCAGTAACCGACAGTTAAACATTCAGTACTTC.